These T cell receptor beta chains were read from a single sample in a study of T cell responses to AZD1222 COVID-19 vaccine. Sequencing was performed with immunoSEQ multiplex PCR; in TCRdb, only in-frame clones are kept and a portion is missing. The table lists about 150,000 clones, 90% of them singletons. Sequenced here: peripheral blood, sampled on day 0 of AZD1222 vaccination. The source is an adult in good health. The CDR3 runs from the conserved cysteine through the conserved F or W. The order of the fields is D gene, J gene, V gene, clone size, CDR3 protein, CDR3 DNA. A D gene is named only where the DNA matches it firmly. A row's size may be missing; if present it is once, few, many or a size class.

D gene: .
J gene: TRBJ1-1
V gene: TRBV10-3
clone size: .
CDR3 protein: CAISESGPNTEAFF
CDR3 DNA: TGTGCCATCAGTGAGTCAGGCCCGAACACTGAAGCTTTCTTT

D gene: .
J gene: TRBJ2-7
V gene: TRBV5-1
clone size: once
CDR3 protein: CASSLAGPRNYEQYF
CDR3 DNA: TGCGCCAGCAGCTTGGCCGGACCGAGGAACTACGAGCAGTACTTC

D gene: .
J gene: TRBJ1-5
V gene: TRBV21-1
clone size: .
CDR3 protein: CASSKQGAGPNQPQHF
CDR3 DNA: TGTGCCAGCAGCAAACAGGGAGCCGGCCCAAATCAGCCCCAGCATTTT

D gene: .
J gene: TRBJ1-1
V gene: TRBV6-1
clone size: .
CDR3 protein: CASSELAEGQAFF
CDR3 DNA: TGTGCCAGCAGTGAATTAGCGGAGGGGCAGGCTTTCTTT

D gene: .
J gene: TRBJ1-5
V gene: TRBV15
clone size: .
CDR3 protein: CATSRDLGQANQPQHF
CDR3 DNA: TGTGCCACCAGCAGAGATTTGGGCCAGGCTAATCAGCCCCAGCATTTT

D gene: .
J gene: TRBJ1-2
V gene: TRBV7-9
clone size: .
CDR3 protein: CASSSHQGTRGYTF
CDR3 DNA: TGTGCCAGCAGCTCACACCAGGGCACGAGGGGCTACACCTTC

D gene: .
J gene: TRBJ1-4
V gene: TRBV20-1
clone size: .
CDR3 protein: CSASPRGDLFF
CDR3 DNA: TGCAGTGCTAGTCCCAGGGGAGACCTGTTTTTT

D gene: .
J gene: TRBJ2-2
V gene: TRBV9
clone size: .
CDR3 protein: CASSPRGPAGSNTGELFF
CDR3 DNA: TGTGCCAGCAGCCCCCGGGGGCCCGCGGGATCGAACACCGGGGAGCTGTTTTTT

D gene: .
J gene: TRBJ1-1
V gene: TRBV6-2/TRBV6-3
clone size: once
CDR3 protein: CASSLLFGIMNTEAFF
CDR3 DNA: TGTGCCAGCAGTTTACTGTTTGGGATAATGAACACTGAAGCTTTCTTT

D gene: .
J gene: TRBJ2-3
V gene: TRBV10-3
clone size: few
CDR3 protein: CAISEQGTDTQYF
CDR3 DNA: TGTGCCATCAGTGAGCAGGGCACAGATACGCAGTATTTT

D gene: TRBD2
J gene: TRBJ2-5
V gene: TRBV7-3
clone size: .
CDR3 protein: CASSFGGGGETQYF
CDR3 DNA: TGTGCCAGCAGCTTCGGGGGGGGAGGAGAGACCCAGTACTTC

D gene: TRBD2
J gene: TRBJ2-1
V gene: TRBV9
clone size: .
CDR3 protein: CASSGLAGSYNEQFF
CDR3 DNA: TGTGCCAGCAGCGGACTAGCGGGATCCTACAATGAGCAGTTCTTC

D gene: TRBD2
J gene: TRBJ2-1
V gene: TRBV27
clone size: .
CDR3 protein: CASSFLRQGLAGVSSNEQFF
CDR3 DNA: TGTGCCAGCAGTTTCCTACGACAGGGACTAGCGGGAGTCTCTTCAAATGAGCAGTTCTTC

D gene: .
J gene: TRBJ2-5
V gene: TRBV30
clone size: once
CDR3 protein: CAWSEEETQYF
CDR3 DNA: TGTGCCTGGAGTGAGGAAGAGACCCAGTACTTC

D gene: TRBD2
J gene: TRBJ2-1
V gene: TRBV4-3
clone size: .
CDR3 protein: CASSQVWTSGSSYNEQFF
CDR3 DNA: TGCGCCAGCAGCCAAGTTTGGACTAGCGGGAGTTCCTACAATGAGCAGTTCTTC

D gene: TRBD1
J gene: TRBJ2-2
V gene: TRBV30
clone size: .
CDR3 protein: CAWSVYGQVTGELFF
CDR3 DNA: TGTGCCTGGAGTGTATACGGACAGGTAACCGGGGAGCTGTTTTTT